This passage covers 8 T cell receptor beta chains from one sample sequenced in a study of T-cell memory formation after mild COVID-19. TCRdb analysed the 5' RACE reads with MiXCR anew, one entry per CDR3 protein. The table shows about half a million distinct CDR3 sequences, with 15% to 20% occurring only once. The specimen was PBMCs or a T cell subset sorted from them (not recorded which). These receptor sequences come from an adult woman who had mild COVID-19 (a few samples of this study predate the infection). Cell type and time point are not known.

This chain links TRBV5-1 with TRBJ1-4; D is possibly TRBD1 (5 bases). Trimming pared 0 bases from V and 0 bases from J, leaving 12 bases between. Germline CDR1 and CDR2: SGHRS and YFSETQ. The CDR3 totals 17 residues. The CDR3 region has the DNA TGCGCCAGCAGCTTGGGACAGCTAGGTGCAACTAATGAAAAACTGTTTTTT. The encoded protein is CASSLGQLGATNEKLFF. Full variable domain (outside the CDR3, taken from reference TRBV5-1 and TRBJ1-4): KAGVTQTPRYLIKTRGQQVTLSCSPISGHRSVSWYQQTPGQGLQFLFEYFSETQRNKGNFPGRFSGRQFSNSRSEMNVSTLELGDSALYLCASSLGQLGATNEKLFFGSGTQLSVL.

This sequence joins TRBV27 and TRBJ2-2; D not resolved. V was clipped by 3 bases and J by 0 bases, with 8 bases between them. The CDR3 totals 15 residues. The germline gives CDR1 MNHEY, CDR2 SMNVEV (reference sequence). CDR3 region: CASSFAHSNTGELFF. The CDR3 bases are TGTGCCAGCAGTTTTGCCCATTCGAACACCGGGGAGCTGTTTTTT.

J is TRBJ2-1 and V is TRBV24-1; D is perhaps TRBD1 (5 bases). Trimming left V 1 base short and J 4 bases short, with 10 bases between. Germline CDR1 is KGHDR and CDR2 is SFDVKD. The CDR3 length is 15 residues. CDR3 amino acids: CATSDFRQGYNEQFF. The CDR3 DNA reads as TGTGCCACCAGTGATTTTCGCCAGGGATACAATGAGCAGTTCTTC.

This clonotype turned up a few times. The chain combines TRBV29-1 with TRBJ1-2; 9 bases map to TRBD1. Germline V gene data show CDR1 as SQVTM and CDR2 as ANQGSEA. V lost 4 bases, J lost 6 bases, and 6 bases stayed unmatched. This CDR3 comprises 13 residues. The CDR3 region has the DNA TGCAGCGTTGCCTCGGGACAGGGCAATGGCTACACCTTC. This sequence encodes CSVASGQGNGYTF.

This sequence joins TRBV6-1 and TRBJ1-5; 7 bases are shared with TRBD1. The CDR3 is made up of 13 amino acids. Germline lookup yields CDR1 MNHNS and CDR2 SASEGT. Trimming cost V 6 bases and J 9 bases; bases outside gene matches: 8. This chain's CDR3 is CASRQGGQRPQHF. In DNA form, the CDR3 reads TGTGCCAGCAGGCAGGGGGGCCAAAGGCCCCAGCATTTT.

This clonotype has just one count. The rearrangement uses TRBV13 and TRBJ1-5; D ambiguous. The CDR3 has 15 residues. Trimming took off 0 bases at V and 4 bases at J, with 10 bases between the two ends. CDR1 and CDR2 from the germline V gene are PRHDT and FYEKMQ (reference sequence). In DNA form, the CDR3 reads TGTGCCAGCAGCTTAGGCCGGCGGCAAAATCAGCCCCAGCATTTT. Protein product: CASSLGRRQNQPQHF. The whole variable domain, filled in from reference TRBV13 and TRBJ1-5, reads AAGVIQSPRHLIKEKRETATLKCYPIPRHDTVYWYQQGPGQDPQFLISFYEKMQSDKGSIPDRFSAQQFSDYHSELNMSSLELGDSALYFCASSLGRRQNQPQHFGDGTRLSIL.

The V and J genes are TRBV6-1 and TRBJ1-4, with D perhaps matching TRBD1 (5 bases). With 2 bases removed from V and 5 bases from J, the gap between germline ends came to 12 bases. CDR3 length: 15 residues. CDR1 MNHNS and CDR2 SASEGT come from the germline V gene. The CDR3 loop reads CASSERAGYNEKLFF. Written as DNA, the CDR3 is TGTGCCAGCAGTGAAAGGGCAGGGTACAATGAAAAACTGTTTTTT.

The rearrangement uses TRBV12-3 or TRBV12-4 and TRBJ2-5; D is undetermined. This CDR3 spans 13 amino acids. Trimming took 7 bases from V and 3 from J, leaving 12 bases between them. The CDR3 is CASTPFRKETQYF. Here the CDR3 DNA reads TGTGCCAGCACTCCATTCAGGAAAGAGACCCAGTACTTC.